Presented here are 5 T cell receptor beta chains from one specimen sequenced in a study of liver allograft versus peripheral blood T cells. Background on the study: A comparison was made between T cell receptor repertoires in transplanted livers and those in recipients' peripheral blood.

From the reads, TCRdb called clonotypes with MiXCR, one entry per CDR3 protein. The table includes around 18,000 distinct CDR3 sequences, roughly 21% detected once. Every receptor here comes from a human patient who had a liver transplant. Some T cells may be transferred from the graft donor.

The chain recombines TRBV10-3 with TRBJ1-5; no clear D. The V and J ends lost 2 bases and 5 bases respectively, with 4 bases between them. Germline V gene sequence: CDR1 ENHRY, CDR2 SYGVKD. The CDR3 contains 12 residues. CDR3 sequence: CAISEAYQPQHF. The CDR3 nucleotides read TGTGCCATCAGTGAGGCATATCAGCCCCAGCATTTT.

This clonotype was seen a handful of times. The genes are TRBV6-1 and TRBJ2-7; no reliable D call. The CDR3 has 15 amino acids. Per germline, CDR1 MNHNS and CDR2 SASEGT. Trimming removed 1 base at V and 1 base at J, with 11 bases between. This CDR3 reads CASSEGQSRSYEQYF. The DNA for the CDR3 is TGTGCCAGCAGTGAAGGCCAGTCAAGATCCTACGAGCAGTACTTC.

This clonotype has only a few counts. CDR3 in amino acids: CASSIDQGAKYNEQFF. The CDR3 DNA is TGTGCCAGTAGTATAGATCAGGGGGCAAAGTACAATGAGCAGTTCTTC. The chain is built from TRBV19 and TRBJ2-1, with TRBD1 identical over 8 bases. This CDR3 is built from 16 residues. Germline values: CDR1 LNHDA, CDR2 SQIVND (reference sequence). V lost 0 bases and J lost 4; bases outside the gene matches: 5.

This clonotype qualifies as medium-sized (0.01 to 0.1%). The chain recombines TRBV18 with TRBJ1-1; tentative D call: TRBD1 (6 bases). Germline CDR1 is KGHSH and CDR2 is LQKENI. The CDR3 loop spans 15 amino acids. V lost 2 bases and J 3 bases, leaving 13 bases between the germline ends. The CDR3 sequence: CASSPTRQAHTEAFF. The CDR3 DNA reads TGTGCCAGCTCACCAACGAGACAGGCACACACTGAAGCTTTCTTT. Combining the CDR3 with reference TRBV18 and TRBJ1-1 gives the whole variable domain NAGVMQNPRHLVRRRGQEARLRCSPMKGHSHVYWYRQLPEEGLKFMVYLQKENIIDESGMPKERFSAEFPKEGPSILRIQQVVRGDSAAYFCASSPTRQAHTEAFFGQGTRLTVV.

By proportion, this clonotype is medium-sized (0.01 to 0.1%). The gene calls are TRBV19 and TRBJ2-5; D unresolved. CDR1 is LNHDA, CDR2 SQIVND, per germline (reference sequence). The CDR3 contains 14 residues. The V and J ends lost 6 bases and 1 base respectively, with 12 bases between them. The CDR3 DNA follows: TGTGCCAGTAGGGTCGGGCGAGCCCAAGAGACCCAGTACTTC. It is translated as CASRVGRAQETQYF.